The 30 T cell receptor beta chains listed next were all sequenced from one sample in a study of regulatory T cells in long-lasting Graves disease. Researchers made TCR beta libraries by using iRepertoire HTBI primers and running Arm-PCR on CDR3 regions. In TCRdb, the multiplex PCR reads were re-called with MiXCR into one record per CDR3 protein. The sample yields a few hundred thousand distinct CDR3 sequences, roughly 24% seen once. Time point noted: persistent/refractory GD, antithyroid drugs over 5 years with positive TRAb. Making the TCR library involved RNA that had been extracted from PBMCs. Sample: peripheral blood mononuclear cells (PBMCs), taken when the disease was refractory, from a patient treated with antithyroid drugs. The receptor source for this set is a woman aged 35 to 49 with Graves disease.

This sequence joins TRBV2 and TRBJ2-7; TRBD2 agrees at 7 bases. The CDR3 is 15 amino acids. The trim removed 4 bases at V and 2 bases at J, leaving 8 bases unmatched. CDR1 and CDR2 (germline): SNHLY, FYNNEI. CDR3 sequence (DNA): TGTGCCAGCAGTGCGGGCTCAGGGACTACCTACGAGCAGTACTTC. Its protein product is CASSAGSGTTYEQYF.

The V call is TRBV6-1, the J call TRBJ1-1, with TRBD1 matching 9 bases. This CDR3 is 15 amino acids long. Germline V gene lookup returns CDR1 MNHNS and CDR2 SASEGT. The junction had 8 bases not matched to a gene; V was cut back by 5 bases and J by 4 bases. The CDR3 DNA reads as TGTGCCAGCAGTAGGGGGTCGACAGGGGGCACTGAAGCTTTCTTT. This gives the protein CASSRGSTGGTEAFF.

This chain connects TRBV5-1 to TRBJ2-5, with D possibly being TRBD1 (5 bases). The CDR3 has 15 residues. Per germline, CDR1 SGHRS and CDR2 YFSETQ. The ends were cut back, 0 bases at V and 3 bases at J, with 12 bases in the middle. CDR3 loop: CASSLEGVLEETQYF. CDR3 bases: TGCGCCAGCAGCTTGGAAGGGGTTTTGGAAGAGACCCAGTACTTC.

This clonotype was seen a handful of times. CDR3: CAIRGPFVTDTQYF. CDR3 sequence (DNA): TGTGCCATAAGAGGGCCGTTTGTGACAGATACGCAGTATTTT. This chain uses TRBV7-9 with TRBJ2-3, with a possible D match to TRBD2 (5 bases). The CDR3 spans 14 residues. Between the trimmed V and J ends, which lost 10 bases and 3 bases, there was a span of 17 bases. Germline loops: CDR1 SEHNR, CDR2 FQNEAQ (reference sequence). The whole variable domain, remainder taken from reference TRBV7-9 and TRBJ2-3, is DTGVSQNPRHKITKRGQNVTFRCDPISEHNRLYWYRQTLGQGPEFLTYFQNEAQLEKSRLLSDRFSAERPKGSFSTLEIQRTEQGDSAMYLCAIRGPFVTDTQYFGPGTRLTVL.

The chain joins TRBV6-1 to TRBJ1-5, with 9 nucleotides matching TRBD1. This CDR3 comprises 14 residues. V trimming: 5 bases; J trimming: 6 bases; junction bases outside the gene matches: 5. Germline-derived CDR1 and CDR2 are MNHNS and SASEGT. CDR3 protein: CASSRQGVGQPQHF. The CDR3, as DNA: TGTGCCAGCAGTAGACAGGGGGTGGGTCAGCCCCAGCATTTT.

The chain joins TRBV3-1 to TRBJ2-7; TRBD1 matches 9 bases. CDR3 length: 14 residues. Trimming cost V 2 bases and J 7 bases; bases outside gene matches: 6. The germline V gene encodes CDR1 LGHDT and CDR2 YNNKEL (reference sequence). Here the CDR3 DNA reads TGTGCCAGCAGCCAATACAGGGGGCTTAATGAGCAGTACTTC. It is translated as CASSQYRGLNEQYF.

This clonotype was picked up many times. The chain has TRBV20-1 and TRBJ1-5; 7 bases line up with TRBD1. This CDR3 has 16 amino acids. Germline values: CDR1 DFQATT, CDR2 SNEGSKA (reference sequence). With 0 bases clipped from V and 4 bases from J, the junction kept 9 bases outside the gene matches. The CDR3 region is CSARDQGQLLNQPQHF. CDR3 sequence (DNA): TGCAGTGCTAGAGATCAGGGACAGCTCTTAAATCAGCCCCAGCATTTT.

The rearrangement joins TRBV19 to TRBJ1-5, with 7 bases fitting TRBD1. The CDR3 spans 15 residues. Per germline, CDR1 LNHDA and CDR2 SQIVND (reference sequence). V lost 7 bases and J lost 4; bases outside the gene matches: 10. The CDR3 here is CASTRAGTANQPQHF. CDR3 DNA sequence: TGTGCCAGTACCAGAGCCGGGACAGCAAATCAGCCCCAGCATTTT. Full variable domain (missing parts from reference TRBV19 and TRBJ1-5): DGGITQSPKYLFRKEGQNVTLSCEQNLNHDAMYWYRQDPGQGLRLIYYSQIVNDFQKGDIAEGYSVSREKKESFPLTVTSAQKNPTAFYLCASTRAGTANQPQHFGDGTRLSIL.

The sample holds many counts of this clonotype. The CDR3 loop reads CSARTTAEAFF. In nucleotides, the CDR3 is TGCAGTGCTAGAACGACAGCCGAAGCTTTCTTT. The chain joins TRBV20-1 to TRBJ1-1, with D perhaps matching TRBD1 (5 bases). The V gene lost 2 bases and the J gene lost 8 bases, with 9 bases spanning the gap. The germline gives CDR1 DFQATT, CDR2 SNEGSKA (reference sequence). This CDR3 has 11 amino acids.

This clonotype was observed a handful of times. The rearrangement uses TRBV24-1 and TRBJ2-7, with a tentative D call TRBD1 (5 bases). Germline-derived CDR1 and CDR2 are KGHDR and SFDVKD. This CDR3 comprises 12 residues. The V end lost 4 bases, the J end lost 6 bases, and 9 bases lay between the germline ends. Here the CDR3 DNA reads TGTGCCACCAGTGAAGGGGCACGCGAGCAGTACTTC. Residues: CATSEGAREQYF.

The rearrangement joins TRBV10-2 to TRBJ2-7, with D perhaps given as TRBD1 or TRBD2 (5 bases each). Germline CDR1 reads WSHSY; CDR2 reads SAAADI. Trimming removed 7 bases from V and 6 bases from J, with 13 bases in between. This CDR3 has 12 residues. The CDR3 DNA follows: TGCGCCAGCAAATCAGGGAGAAGCGAGCAGTACTTC. It translates to CASKSGRSEQYF.

This chain uses TRBV28 with TRBJ2-3, with D possibly being TRBD1 (6 bases). Trimming left V 5 bases short and J 3 bases short, with 12 bases between. CDR1 is MDHEN, CDR2 SYDVKM, per germline. The length of the CDR3 is 14 residues. The CDR3 here is CASSQQGSTDTQYF. The CDR3, as DNA: TGTGCCAGCAGTCAACAGGGTTCGACAGATACGCAGTATTTT.

The sample holds many counts of this clonotype. This chain joins TRBV11-2 and TRBJ1-1; tentatively, D is TRBD1 (6 bases). The CDR3 totals 16 residues. V was cut by 2 bases and J by 2 bases, with 15 bases left in between. Germline CDR1 is SGHAT and CDR2 is FQNNGV. The CDR3 bases are TGTGCCAGCAGCTTAAGGGGGTCGGCAGTCAACACTGAAGCTTTCTTT. This translates into CASSLRGSAVNTEAFF.

This clonotype was detected many times. The CDR3 carries no conserved terminal phenylalanine or tryptophan, so it likely arises from a read error. The DNA is omitted, as the CDR3 cannot be located on it reliably, and the CDR3 follows TCRdb's listing. The chain links TRBV28 to TRBJ2-5; no DNA check was done on the table's D call, TRBD2. Germline assignment: CDR1 MDHEN and CDR2 SYDVKM. The CDR3 region is 16 residues in length, termini included. CDR3 residues: CASSLGSSGRVQTRGA.

This chain connects TRBV20-1 to TRBJ2-1; 9 bases match TRBD2. Trimming took 3 bases from V and 5 from J; bases not matched to a gene: 11. Looked up from germline, CDR1 is DFQATT and CDR2 is SNEGSKA (reference sequence). The CDR3 length is 16 residues. The CDR3 sequence is CSASWGAGGADNEQFF. Written as DNA, the CDR3 is TGCAGTGCTAGTTGGGGGGCGGGAGGGGCTGACAATGAGCAGTTCTTC.

This chain joins TRBV7-9 and TRBJ2-1; D uncertain. The CDR3 contains 15 residues. The V gene's germline CDR1 is SEHNR and CDR2 FQNEAQ (reference sequence). V was shortened by 3 bases and J by 3 bases, with 12 bases between the two germline ends. The CDR3 DNA reads as TGTGCCAGCAGCTTCGGTGGTCAGGTCTACAATGAGCAGTTCTTC. Translating gives CASSFGGQVYNEQFF.

This clonotype occurred many times. V gene TRBV28 combines with J gene TRBJ1-1; 7 positions agree with TRBD1. The length of the CDR3 is 15 residues. After removal of 4 bases from V and 0 bases from J, the junction contained 5 bases not matched to a gene. Looked up from germline, CDR1 is MDHEN and CDR2 is SYDVKM. The CDR3 DNA sequence: TGTGCCAGCAGTTCTCAAGACAGGGTGAACACTGAAGCTTTCTTT. This sequence encodes CASSSQDRVNTEAFF.

This clonotype came up many times. The genes are TRBV2 and TRBJ2-5; a weak D match, TRBD2 (5 bases). The V gene's germline CDR1 is SNHLY and CDR2 FYNNEI. V was cut by 2 bases and J by 6 bases, with 13 bases left in between. This CDR3 region has 14 residues. The DNA of the CDR3 is TGTGCCAGCAGTGAATCCGGGGTTCAGAAGACCCAGTACTTC. It encodes CASSESGVQKTQYF.

This clonotype was seen ten or more times. V is TRBV12-3 or TRBV12-4 and J is TRBJ1-5; the match to TRBD1 covers 7 bases. There are 15 residues in the CDR3. V gave up 3 bases and J gave up 4 bases; unmatched junction bases: 6. In DNA, the CDR3 is TGTGCCAGCAGTTTCGACAGGGTGGGAAATCAGCCCCAGCATTTT. Amino acids: CASSFDRVGNQPQHF.

Worth noting for this clonotype: A read error is possible here, since a much larger clone lies one base away. The genes are TRBV2 and TRBJ2-5; possible D gene TRBD2, 6 bases. Trimming cost V 7 bases and J 4 bases, with 13 bases left between them. CDR1 is SNHLY and CDR2 is FYNNEI in the germline V gene. This CDR3 region has 13 residues. The CDR3 bases are TGTGCCAGCAAACGGGCTAGCGCAGAGACCCAGTACTTC. Its protein product is CASKRASAETQYF.

The chain links TRBV19 to TRBJ1-5; D is perhaps TRBD1 (6 bases). The CDR3 runs to 16 residues. Germline values: CDR1 LNHDA, CDR2 SQIVND (reference sequence). Trimming shortened V by 4 bases and J by 5 bases, and 18 bases separated the two germline ends. In nucleotides, the CDR3 is TGTGCCAGTAGTACCGGGACATGGGATGGCGATCAGCCCCAGCATTTT. Amino acids: CASSTGTWDGDQPQHF.

This clonotype has at least ten counts. The chain joins TRBV6-5 to TRBJ2-5; D call uncertain. The CDR3 runs to 13 residues. Trimming stripped 2 bases from V and 4 bases from J, with 8 bases between. Germline lookup yields CDR1 MNHEY and CDR2 SVGAGI. CDR3 sequence reads: CASSYGIPETQYF. CDR3 nucleotides: TGTGCCAGCAGTTACGGGATCCCAGAGACCCAGTACTTC.

This clonotype was recorded many times. This sequence joins TRBV11-2 and TRBJ2-7, with unresolved D. Germline V gene lookup returns CDR1 SGHAT and CDR2 FQNNGV. The CDR3 has 13 residues. V gave up 1 base and J gave up 6 bases, with 10 bases separating them. The CDR3 nucleotides read TGTGCCAGCAGCTTAGTTTTGGGCCGCGAGCAGTACTTC. Translated: CASSLVLGREQYF.

This clonotype appeared a few times. The chain recombines TRBV28 with TRBJ2-7; tentatively, D is TRBD2 (6 bases). V lost 3 bases and J 3 bases, leaving 12 bases between the germline ends. The germline gives CDR1 MDHEN, CDR2 SYDVKM. The CDR3 is made up of 14 amino acids. CDR3 DNA sequence: TGTGCCAGCAGTTTGTGGGGAGGCCACTACGAGCAGTACTTC. It is translated as CASSLWGGHYEQYF.

The rearrangement uses TRBV5-8 and TRBJ1-5; 7 bases align to TRBD1. The V and J ends lost 0 bases and 4 bases, in that order; junction bases with no gene match: 4. The germline gives CDR1 SGHTS, CDR2 YDEGEE. This CDR3 contains 15 residues. The CDR3 region has the DNA TGTGCCAGCAGCTTGGGGGGGACAGAAAATCAGCCCCAGCATTTT. It specifies CASSLGGTENQPQHF.

The chain links TRBV6-1 to TRBJ2-7; 8 nucleotides line up with TRBD2. The length of the CDR3 is 14 residues. V shed 11 bases and J 4 bases; nucleotides not matched to a gene: 13. Germline V gene data show CDR1 as MNHNS and CDR2 as SASEGT. In DNA, the CDR3 is TGTGCCGGCCGGGGGGGTACGGTCCCTTACGAGCAGTACTTC. Residues: CAGRGGTVPYEQYF.

The table lists this clonotype with many counts. This chain links TRBV29-1 with TRBJ1-2; no firm D call. CDR1 and CDR2 (germline): SQVTM, ANQGSEA. V was clipped by 6 bases and J by 3 bases, with 14 bases between them. The CDR3 is 13 residues long. CDR3 sequence: CSVPRAKDYGYTF. The CDR3 coding sequence is TGCAGCGTCCCACGGGCCAAGGACTATGGCTACACCTTC.

This clonotype was detected only a few times. The rearrangement links TRBV7-9 to TRBJ1-1; tentative D call: TRBD1 (6 bases). Germline V gives CDR1 SEHNR, CDR2 FQNEAQ (reference sequence). V was shortened by 5 bases and J by 1 base, with 11 bases between the two germline ends. This CDR3 contains 14 residues. DNA for the CDR3: TGTGCCAGCAGCCGTACAGGGCAGAACACTGAAGCTTTCTTT. This sequence encodes CASSRTGQNTEAFF.

This clonotype has only a few counts. CDR3 region: CSAYPTGWGQPQHF. The CDR3 nucleotides are TGCAGTGCTTACCCGACAGGGTGGGGTCAGCCCCAGCATTTT. The V and J genes are TRBV20-1 and TRBJ1-5, with TRBD1 matching over 7 bases. The CDR3 length is 14 residues. Germline V gives CDR1 DFQATT, CDR2 SNEGSKA (reference sequence). V was clipped by 5 bases and J by 6 bases; unmatched bases: 10.

This clonotype was recorded many times. The chain links TRBV11-2 to TRBJ1-1; D is ambiguous. Trimming took off 2 bases at V and 0 bases at J, with 10 bases between the two ends. Germline-derived CDR1 and CDR2 are SGHAT and FQNNGV. The CDR3 has 15 residues. The CDR3 spells CASSLHTALNTEAFF. The DNA for the CDR3 is TGTGCCAGCAGCTTACATACAGCGTTGAACACTGAAGCTTTCTTT.